A single sample gave rise to the 14 T cell receptor beta chains below, sequenced in a study of shared clonotypes between healthy human individuals. Some clones are missing from TCRdb's copy, which holds only in-frame ones; the method was immunoSEQ multiplex PCR. The sample carries some 500,000 clones, approximately 80% recorded once. Material for sequencing was PBMCs. The receptors originated from a woman aged 40-49 years in good health. Some clones in this sample may be carry-over from other donors' samples.

The chain combines TRBV5-4 with TRBJ2-7; 9 bases are shared with TRBD2. The J segment lost 1 base and the V segment lost 4 bases, leaving 6 bases of the junction unmatched. The germline V gene has CDR1 SGHNT and CDR2 YYREEE (reference sequence). This CDR3 has 15 residues. CDR3 sequence: CASSPRTSASYEQYF. CDR3 in DNA: TGTGCCAGCAGCCCGAGGACTAGCGCTTCCTACGAGCAGTACTTC.

This clone was seen more than once but under ten times. This sequence joins TRBV7-9 and TRBJ1-2; 9 bases line up with TRBD1. V dropped 5 bases and J dropped 13; count of bases not matched to a gene: 11. The V gene's germline CDR1 is SEHNR and CDR2 FQNEAQ (reference sequence). This CDR3 contains 13 residues. The CDR3 bases are TGTGCCAGCAGCCCCTCGGGACAGGGTTTTTCCACCTTC. Its protein is CASSPSGQGFSTF.

This clone was observed a few times. The rearrangement links TRBV5-1 to TRBJ2-5; a weak D match, TRBD2 (6 bases). The tail of the sequence fits TRBJ2-7 better, so the J call may be wrong. Germline V gives CDR1 SGHRS, CDR2 YFSETQ. The CDR3 totals 14 residues. This chain's CDR3 is CASSLDGGVGEQYF. The CDR3 DNA reads TGCGCCAGCAGCTTGGACGGGGGTGTAGGCGAGCAGTACTTC.

The chain joins TRBV10-3 to TRBJ1-2; the D gene is possibly TRBD1 (6 bases). V lost 6 bases, J lost 6 bases, and 20 bases lay in between. This CDR3 comprises 15 residues. Germline-derived CDR1 and CDR2 are ENHRY and SYGVKD. CDR3 protein: CAIRGSGQTYNGYTF. The CDR3 DNA sequence: TGTGCCATCAGGGGTTCAGGACAGACATACAATGGCTACACCTTC.

The V and J genes are TRBV6-5 and TRBJ2-1, with D perhaps TRBD2 (5 bases). CDR3 length: 15 residues. The germline V gene has CDR1 MNHEY and CDR2 SVGAGI. V shed 0 bases and J shed 8 bases, with 14 bases lying between them. CDR3 in amino acids: CASSYSGFHSDEQFF. Here the CDR3 DNA reads TGTGCCAGCAGTTACTCGGGCTTCCATAGCGATGAGCAGTTCTTC.

In its sample, this clone was seen once. This sample includes further DNA sequences coding for the same CDR3. The CDR3 sequence is CASSLAGQTDTQYF. CDR3 coding DNA: TGTGCCAGCAGCTTAGCGGGCCAGACAGATACGCAGTATTTT. The V and J genes are TRBV7-6 and TRBJ2-3; D is unresolved. Trimming pared 0 bases from V and 3 bases from J, leaving 7 bases between. The CDR3 is 14 residues long. Germline CDR1 and CDR2: SGHVS and FNYEAQ.

The chain employs TRBV2 and TRBJ2-7, with 7 bases matching TRBD2. This CDR3 is 13 amino acids long. With 6 bases clipped from V and 6 bases from J, the junction kept 8 bases outside the gene matches. Germline lookup yields CDR1 SNHLY and CDR2 FYNNEI. This CDR3 is CASSSRESGEQYF. CDR3 nucleotides: TGTGCCAGCAGCTCGCGGGAGTCAGGCGAGCAGTACTTC. The full variable domain, its missing parts supplied by reference TRBV2 and TRBJ2-7, is EPEVTQTPSHQVTQMGQEVILRCVPISNHLYFYWYRQILGQKVEFLVSFYNNEISEKSEIFDDQFSVERPDGSNFTLKIRSTKLEDSAMYFCASSSRESGEQYFGPGTRLTVT.

The chain has TRBV5-6 and TRBJ2-3, with D unclear. The CDR3 runs 13 residues. Germline CDR1 is SGHDT and CDR2 is YYEEEE. Trimming removed 2 bases from V and 0 bases from J, with 4 bases in between. CDR3 in amino acids: CASSFSSTDTQYF. The DNA of the CDR3 is TGTGCCAGCAGCTTTAGTAGCACAGATACGCAGTATTTT.

The chain combines TRBV2 with TRBJ2-2, with D perhaps assigned TRBD1 or TRBD2 (6 bases each). Trimming removed 4 bases at V and 3 bases at J, with 15 bases between. Germline values: CDR1 SNHLY, CDR2 FYNNEI. This CDR3 is built from 16 residues. In DNA form, the CDR3 reads TGTGCCAGCAGTGGTCCGGGGGCAGTGGACACCGGGGAGCTGTTTTTT. This gives the protein CASSGPGAVDTGELFF.

This clone was recorded at least ten times. The rearrangement joins TRBV4-3 to TRBJ2-1; D is perhaps TRBD2 (5 bases). The CDR3 sequence is 16 residues long. CDR1 is LGHNA, CDR2 YSLEER, per germline. With 0 bases removed from V and 2 bases from J, the gap between germline ends came to 11 bases. CDR3 protein: CASSQEETIPYNEQFF. Written as DNA, the CDR3 is TGCGCCAGCAGCCAAGAAGAGACTATACCCTACAATGAGCAGTTCTTC.

At least ten counts were recorded for this clone. V and J are TRBV6-5 and TRBJ1-1, with D unclear. Germline V gene data show CDR1 as MNHEY and CDR2 as SVGAGI. The germline V and J ends were trimmed by 6 bases and 0 bases, with 11 bases remaining between them. This CDR3 comprises 14 residues. CDR3 region: CASRSDKVNTEAFF. The CDR3 DNA follows: TGTGCCAGCAGGTCAGACAAGGTGAACACTGAAGCTTTCTTT.

The count of this clone is one. Distinct nucleotide sequences in the sample also encode this CDR3. The V call is TRBV2, the J call TRBJ1-5; D is undetermined. V was clipped by 3 bases and J by 4 bases, with 7 bases between them. Germline lookup yields CDR1 SNHLY and CDR2 FYNNEI. The CDR3 totals 13 residues. CDR3 protein: CASSEGSNQPQHF. The CDR3 DNA follows: TGTGCCAGCAGTGAGGGGAGTAATCAGCCCCAGCATTTT. The variable domain in full, completed from reference TRBV2 and TRBJ1-5, reads EPEVTQTPSHQVTQMGQEVILRCVPISNHLYFYWYRQILGQKVEFLVSFYNNEISEKSEIFDDQFSVERPDGSNFTLKIRSTKLEDSAMYFCASSEGSNQPQHFGDGTRLSIL.

The rearrangement uses TRBV4-1 and TRBJ2-3, with 9 bases lining up with TRBD1. The CDR3 spans 19 residues. Germline CDR1 MGHRA, CDR2 YSYEKL. J was trimmed by 0 bases and V by 2 bases; bases with no gene match: 12. DNA of the CDR3: TGCGCCAGCAGCCAATATACCGGACAGGGGCAAACTAGCACAGATACGCAGTATTTT. Residues: CASSQYTGQGQTSTDTQYF.

V and J are TRBV18 and TRBJ2-7; TRBD2 agrees at 12 bases. The germline CDR1 and CDR2 sequences are KGHSH and LQKENI. This CDR3 has 14 amino acids. V shed 8 bases and J 5 bases; nucleotides not matched to a gene: 7. CDR3 DNA sequence: TGTGCCAGCGGTACTAGCGGGAGGCCCCACGAGCAGTACTTC. Its translation is CASGTSGRPHEQYF.